Sequencing of this T cell receptor beta chain was carried out in a study of post-analysis software for immune sequencing data. General study results and limits: Relative to controls, patients had a few TRBV segments at higher frequency, with TRBV5-6, TRBV5-1 and TRBV20-1 among these.

Presence of unique molecular identifiers characterized the TCR beta cDNA libraries. The yield from approximately 1 to 10 million T cells was roughly 500,000 cDNA molecules in total. Via MiXCR, TCRdb re-called the PCR reads, giving one row per CDR3 protein. The repertoire has over 150,000 distinct CDR3 sequences, about 37% of them found once; the top ten carry 25% to 35%. CDR1 SEHNR and CDR2 FQNEAQ come from the germline V gene (reference sequence). The CDR3 is 14 residues long. V lost 1 base to trimming and J lost 0 bases, with 6 bases between them. The sample holds a few counts of this clonotype. The antigen is not known.

The origin of this receptor is a girl aged 5-17 years with multiple sclerosis. V is TRBV7-9 and J is TRBJ1-2; no clear D gene. The sample was blood, taken after autologous hematopoietic stem cell transplantation. The CDR3 region is CASSLVSANYGYTF. The CDR3 DNA sequence: TGTGCCAGCAGCTTAGTTTCGGCTAACTATGGCTACACCTTC. The variable domain in full, with the rest retrieved from reference TRBV7-9 and TRBJ1-2, is DTGVSQNPRHKITKRGQNVTFRCDPISEHNRLYWYRQTLGQGPEFLTYFQNEAQLEKSRLLSDRFSAERPKGSFSTLEIQRTEQGDSAMYLCASSLVSANYGYTFGSGTRLTVV.